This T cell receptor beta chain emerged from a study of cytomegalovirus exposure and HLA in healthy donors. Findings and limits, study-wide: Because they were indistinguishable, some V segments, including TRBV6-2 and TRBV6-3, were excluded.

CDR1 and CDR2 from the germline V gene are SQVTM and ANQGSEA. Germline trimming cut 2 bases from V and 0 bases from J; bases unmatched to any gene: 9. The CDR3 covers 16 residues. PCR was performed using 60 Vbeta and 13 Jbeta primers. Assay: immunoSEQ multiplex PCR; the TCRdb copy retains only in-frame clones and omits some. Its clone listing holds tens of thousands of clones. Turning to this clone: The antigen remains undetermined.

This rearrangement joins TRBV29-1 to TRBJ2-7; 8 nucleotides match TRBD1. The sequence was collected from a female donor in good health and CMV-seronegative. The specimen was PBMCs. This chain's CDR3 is CSVELRQGSSSYEQYF. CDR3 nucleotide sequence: TGCAGCGTTGAACTAAGACAGGGGTCCTCCTCCTACGAGCAGTACTTC.